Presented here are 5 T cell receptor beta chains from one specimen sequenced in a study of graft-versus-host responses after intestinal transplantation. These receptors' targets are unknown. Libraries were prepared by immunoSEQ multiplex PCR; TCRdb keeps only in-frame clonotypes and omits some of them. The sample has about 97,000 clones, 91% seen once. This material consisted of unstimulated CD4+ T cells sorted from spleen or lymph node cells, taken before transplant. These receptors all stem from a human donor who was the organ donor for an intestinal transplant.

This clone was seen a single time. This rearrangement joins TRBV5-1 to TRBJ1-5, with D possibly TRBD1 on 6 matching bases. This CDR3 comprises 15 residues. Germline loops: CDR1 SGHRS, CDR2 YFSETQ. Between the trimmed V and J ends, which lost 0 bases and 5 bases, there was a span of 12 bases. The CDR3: CASSLVAGADQPQHF. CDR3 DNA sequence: TGCGCCAGCAGCTTGGTTGCGGGGGCAGATCAGCCCCAGCATTTT.

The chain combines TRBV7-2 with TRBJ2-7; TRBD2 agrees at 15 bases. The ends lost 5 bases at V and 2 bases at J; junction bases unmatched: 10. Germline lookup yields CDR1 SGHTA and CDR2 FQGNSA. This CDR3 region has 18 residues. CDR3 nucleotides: TGTGCCAGCAGCCGGGGGACTAGCGGGGGGCCCGCCCCCTACGAGCAGTACTTC. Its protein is CASSRGTSGGPAPYEQYF. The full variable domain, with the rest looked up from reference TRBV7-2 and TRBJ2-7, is GAGVSQSPSNKVTEKGKDVELRCDPISGHTALYWYRQSLGQGLEFLIYFQGNSAPDKSGLPSDRFSAERTGGSVSTLTIQRTQQEDSAVYLCASSRGTSGGPAPYEQYFGPGTRLTVT.

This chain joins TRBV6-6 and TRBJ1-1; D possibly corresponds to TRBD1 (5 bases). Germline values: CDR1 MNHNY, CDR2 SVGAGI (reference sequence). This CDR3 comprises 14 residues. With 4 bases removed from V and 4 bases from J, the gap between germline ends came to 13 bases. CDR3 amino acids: CASSFPGRGTEAFF. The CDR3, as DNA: TGTGCCAGCAGTTTCCCCGGGAGGGGCACTGAAGCTTTCTTT.

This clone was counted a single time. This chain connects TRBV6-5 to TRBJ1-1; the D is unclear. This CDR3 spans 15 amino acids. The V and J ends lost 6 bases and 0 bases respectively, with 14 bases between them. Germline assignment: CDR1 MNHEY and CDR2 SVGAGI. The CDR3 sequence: CASRRAPNMNTEAFF. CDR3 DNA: TGTGCCAGCAGGCGGGCACCGAACATGAACACTGAAGCTTTCTTT.

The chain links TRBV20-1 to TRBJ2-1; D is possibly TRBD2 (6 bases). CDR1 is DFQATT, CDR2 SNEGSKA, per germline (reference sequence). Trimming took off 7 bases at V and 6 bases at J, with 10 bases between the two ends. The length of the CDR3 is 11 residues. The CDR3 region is CSVRGVNEQFF. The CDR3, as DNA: TGCAGTGTTCGCGGGGTCAATGAGCAGTTCTTC.